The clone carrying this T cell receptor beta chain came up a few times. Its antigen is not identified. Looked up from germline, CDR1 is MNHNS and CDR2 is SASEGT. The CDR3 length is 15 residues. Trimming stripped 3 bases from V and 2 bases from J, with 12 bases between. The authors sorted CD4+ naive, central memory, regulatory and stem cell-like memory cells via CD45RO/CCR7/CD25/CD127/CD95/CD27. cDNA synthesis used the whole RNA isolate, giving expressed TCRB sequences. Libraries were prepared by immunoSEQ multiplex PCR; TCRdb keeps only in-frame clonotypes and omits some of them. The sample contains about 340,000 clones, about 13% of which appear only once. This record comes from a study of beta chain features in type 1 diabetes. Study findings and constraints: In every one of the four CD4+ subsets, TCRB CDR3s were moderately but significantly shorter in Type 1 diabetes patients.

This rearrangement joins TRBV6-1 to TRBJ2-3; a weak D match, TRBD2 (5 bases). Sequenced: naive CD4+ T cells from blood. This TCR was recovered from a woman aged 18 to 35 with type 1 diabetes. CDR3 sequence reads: CASSDGLGYTDTQYF. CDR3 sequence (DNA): TGTGCCAGCAGTGACGGACTGGGCTACACAGATACGCAGTATTTT.